The 18 T cell receptor beta chains below were found in one sample sequenced in a study of regulatory T cells in long-lasting Graves disease. As to time point: newly diagnosed GD, antithyroid drugs for less than 3 months. The TCR library was made from RNA that had been extracted from PBMCs in TRIzol. Building of the TCR beta libraries involved iRepertoire HTBI primers and Arm-PCR of CDR3 regions. TCRdb analysed the multiplex PCR reads with MiXCR anew, one entry per CDR3 protein. Among some 350,000 distinct CDR3 sequences listed, around 16% were seen once. These data are also associated with another study on T cells in Graves' hyperthyroidism and ophthalmopathy.

This material consisted of peripheral blood mononuclear cells (PBMCs), taken at new diagnosis, from a patient treated with antithyroid drugs. The receptors stem from a young woman with Graves disease.

As concerns this clonotype: A far bigger clonotype differs at one base, so this is likely a read error. V and J are TRBV2 and TRBJ2-5; D is unresolved. CDR3 length: 15 residues. CDR1 SNHLY and CDR2 FYNNEI come from the germline V gene. With 6 bases removed from V and 3 bases from J, the gap between germline ends came to 17 bases. The CDR3 loop is CASRKAGVYKETQYF. CDR3 in DNA: TGTGCCAGCAGAAAGGCCGGAGTGTACAAAGAGACCCAGTACTTC.

The rearrangement links TRBV24-1 to TRBJ2-1, with D perhaps given as TRBD1 or TRBD2 (5 bases each). CDR3 length: 15 residues. Germline lookup yields CDR1 KGHDR and CDR2 SFDVKD. The V end lost 3 bases, the J end lost 3 bases, and 11 bases lay between the germline ends. The CDR3 DNA follows: TGTGCCACCAGTGATGGGACCTTAGACTACAATGAGCAGTTCTTC. This codes for CATSDGTLDYNEQFF.

The V gene is TRBV6-2 or TRBV6-3, the J gene TRBJ1-5, with TRBD1 identical over 8 bases. Germline CDR1 reads MNHEY; CDR2 reads SVGEGT. The CDR3 covers 14 residues. V dropped 10 bases and J dropped 4; count of bases not matched to a gene: 9. CDR3 sequence reads: CATQPGQVNQPQHF. The CDR3 coding sequence is TGTGCCACCCAGCCGGGACAGGTAAATCAGCCCCAGCATTTT.

The chain couples TRBV9 to TRBJ2-1; 10 nucleotides line up with TRBD2. The J segment lost 7 bases and the V segment lost 1 base, leaving 5 bases of the junction unmatched. The CDR3 has 15 amino acids. Germline CDR1 and CDR2: SGDLS and YYNGEE. The CDR3 DNA follows: TGTGCCAGCAGCGTATACCCAGCGGGAGGGAATGAGCAGTTCTTC. Translated, it gives CASSVYPAGGNEQFF.

V is TRBV6-1 and J is TRBJ1-1; weak D call: TRBD1 (6 bases). In germline, CDR1 is MNHNS, CDR2 SASEGT. This CDR3 has 13 amino acids. Trimming stripped 7 bases from V and 1 base from J, with 10 bases between. CDR3 nucleotide sequence: TGTGCCAGCACCCGGACAGCGAACACTGAAGCTTTCTTT. This encodes CASTRTANTEAFF.

The count of this clonotype is one. The chain is built from TRBV5-1 and TRBJ2-1; 10 bases match TRBD2. Germline V gives CDR1 SGHRS, CDR2 YFSETQ. Trimming took 4 bases from V and 5 from J; bases not matched to a gene: 9. The CDR3 is 16 residues long. CDR3 region: CASSSLTSGNNNEQFF. As DNA, the CDR3 is TGCGCCAGCAGCAGCCTAACTAGCGGGAACAACAATGAGCAGTTCTTC. The full variable domain, with the rest looked up from reference TRBV5-1 and TRBJ2-1, is KAGVTQTPRYLIKTRGQQVTLSCSPISGHRSVSWYQQTPGQGLQFLFEYFSETQRNKGNFPGRFSGRQFSNSRSEMNVSTLELGDSALYLCASSSLTSGNNNEQFFGPGTRLTVL.

The chain carries TRBV7-9 and TRBJ2-2; 10 nucleotides align to TRBD2. Germline CDR1 reads SEHNR; CDR2 reads FQNEAQ (reference sequence). The CDR3 loop spans 16 amino acids. J was trimmed by 8 bases and V by 3 bases; bases with no gene match: 9. The chain's CDR3 is CASSFKTPSGGGELFF. In DNA form, the CDR3 reads TGTGCCAGCAGCTTCAAAACCCCTAGCGGGGGTGGGGAGCTGTTTTTT.

This sequence joins TRBV3-1 and TRBJ2-7; D may be TRBD1 or TRBD2 (5 bases each). Germline V gene lookup returns CDR1 LGHDT and CDR2 YNNKEL (reference sequence). The CDR3 extends over 14 amino acids. Trimming stripped 5 bases from V and 3 bases from J, with 14 bases between. The CDR3 bases are TGTGCCAGCAGCGCCGGGACGGGAAACTACGAGCAGTACTTC. Protein product: CASSAGTGNYEQYF.

A few counts support this clonotype. The chain carries TRBV29-1 and TRBJ1-1, with a weak D call TRBD1 (6 bases). The CDR3 covers 13 residues. Germline values: CDR1 SQVTM, CDR2 ANQGSEA. V gave up 3 bases and J gave up 1 base, with 9 bases separating them. Written as DNA, the CDR3 is TGCAGCGTTGAGGACAGTGAGAACACTGAAGCTTTCTTT. Protein sequence: CSVEDSENTEAFF.

This clonotype has a count of ten or more. The gene calls are TRBV12-3 or TRBV12-4 and TRBJ1-6, with D perhaps matching TRBD1 (6 bases). Trimming shortened V by 6 bases and J by 10 bases, and 16 bases separated the two germline ends. CDR3 size: 14 residues. CDR3 amino acids: CASSQGTLGSPLHF. The CDR3 coding sequence is TGTGCCAGCAGCCAGGGGACCCTGGGGTCACCCCTCCACTTT.

This clonotype was recorded at least ten times. The chain is built from TRBV30 and TRBJ1-1; 9 positions agree with TRBD1. This CDR3 is 15 amino acids long. V gave up 2 bases and J gave up 5 bases; unmatched junction bases: 9. Germline V gene sequence: CDR1 GTSNPN, CDR2 SVGIG (reference sequence). The chain's CDR3 is CAWSPDRGLRTEAFF. As DNA, the CDR3 is TGTGCCTGGAGTCCGGACAGGGGATTGAGAACTGAAGCTTTCTTT.

This chain joins TRBV28 and TRBJ2-7; 7 nucleotides match TRBD1. The CDR3 extends over 14 amino acids. The germline CDR1 and CDR2 sequences are MDHEN and SYDVKM. Trimming cost V 5 bases and J 4 bases; bases outside gene matches: 8. This chain's CDR3 is CASSRQGYWYEQYF. The CDR3, as DNA: TGTGCCAGCAGTCGACAGGGATACTGGTACGAGCAGTACTTC. The full variable domain, its missing parts supplied by reference TRBV28 and TRBJ2-7, is DVKVTQSSRYLVKRTGEKVFLECVQDMDHENMFWYRQDPGLGLRLIYFSYDVKMKEKGDIPEGYSVSREKKERFSLILESASTNQTSMYLCASSRQGYWYEQYFGPGTRLTVT.

This clonotype was seen only a few times. The chain recombines TRBV20-1 with TRBJ1-2; D is unresolved. CDR3 size: 12 residues. Germline V gives CDR1 DFQATT, CDR2 SNEGSKA (reference sequence). Trimming shortened V by 3 bases and J by 0 bases, and 5 bases separated the two germline ends. This CDR3 reads CSARHPNYGYTF. For the CDR3, the DNA is TGCAGTGCTAGGCACCCTAACTATGGCTACACCTTC.

This clonotype was detected many times. The chain recombines TRBV20-1 with TRBJ2-5, with TRBD2 as a possible D gene (5 bases). V was shortened by 5 bases and J by 5 bases, with 18 bases between the two germline ends. The CDR3 loop spans 14 amino acids. From germline, CDR1 is DFQATT and CDR2 SNEGSKA (reference sequence). The CDR3 DNA reads TGCAGTGCTTACCCAACGGCGGGTGGGGAGACCCAGTACTTC. This codes for CSAYPTAGGETQYF.

This clonotype was observed a handful of times. The gene calls are TRBV24-1 and TRBJ2-3; D remains unclear. There are 16 residues in the CDR3. Germline V gene data show CDR1 as KGHDR and CDR2 as SFDVKD. The V end lost 4 bases, the J end lost 2 bases, and 15 bases lay between the germline ends. Written as DNA, the CDR3 is TGTGCCACCAGTGACCCTGTTGCAGACCCCACAGATACGCAGTATTTT. This translates into CATSDPVADPTDTQYF.

In its sample, this clonotype was seen many times. This chain links TRBV3-1 with TRBJ2-3; TRBD2 might be the D (5 bases). The CDR3 runs 15 residues. Germline V gives CDR1 LGHDT, CDR2 YNNKEL (reference sequence). Between the trimmed V and J ends, which lost 0 bases and 1 base, there was a span of 8 bases. As DNA, the CDR3 is TGTGCCAGCAGCCAAGATTTGCGGGGCACAGATACGCAGTATTTT. Amino acids: CASSQDLRGTDTQYF.

In this sample, this clonotype turned up many times. The chain recombines TRBV7-2 with TRBJ2-1; possible D gene TRBD2, 6 bases. V was trimmed by 3 bases and J by 9 bases, leaving 18 bases between them. CDR1 and CDR2 (germline): SGHTA, FQGNSA. The CDR3 runs to 15 residues. In nucleotides, the CDR3 is TGTGCCAGCAGCTTCTTCGGGGGAGTCAGCCCTGAGCAGTTCTTC. Protein product: CASSFFGGVSPEQFF. The full variable domain, rest sourced from reference TRBV7-2 and TRBJ2-1, is GAGVSQSPSNKVTEKGKDVELRCDPISGHTALYWYRQSLGQGLEFLIYFQGNSAPDKSGLPSDRFSAERTGGSVSTLTIQRTQQEDSAVYLCASSFFGGVSPEQFFGPGTRLTVL.

This clonotype was found a few times. J is TRBJ1-1 and V is TRBV10-3; 10 nucleotides align to TRBD1. CDR1 and CDR2 from the germline V gene are ENHRY and SYGVKD. The CDR3 loop spans 15 amino acids. V dropped 4 bases and J dropped 4; count of bases not matched to a gene: 6. The CDR3 is CAISGPGQGTTEAFF. The DNA for the CDR3 is TGTGCCATCAGTGGGCCGGGACAGGGGACCACTGAAGCTTTCTTT.